This TCR beta chain was documented in a study of shared clonotypes between healthy human individuals (dated by TCRdb to 2018 to 2021). With respect to the entire study: The cohort included a few men and a couple of women between 18 and 49 years of age. The study deeply sequenced blood TCR repertoires of five healthy adults to estimate repertoire size and the extent of clonotype sharing between individuals. Per donor, leukapheresis produced somewhere between about 0.9 and 9 billion PBMCs. For each donor, CD4 naive and CD4 memory were each run on three plates, CD8 naive on two plates, and CD8 memory on one plate. Different laboratories and diverse techniques were used to prepare libraries and sequence TCR repertoires, to increase sequencing depth and limit assay-specific biases.

CD8 naive samples were CD45RO-negative cells positively selected for CCR7, giving a CD45RA+CCR7+ population that excluded TemRA cells. Donors were healthy HIV-negative adults with no recently reported acute infections or vaccinations. Every donor was a Caucasian adult residing in Nashville, Tennessee, USA. Blood was collected by leukapheresis, and PBMCs were isolated by Ficoll-Histopaque density gradient centrifugation and then cryopreserved in liquid nitrogen vapor phase. Analytical flow cytometry was used to check the purity and quantity of each magnetically sorted T cell population. Genomic DNA was isolated from every sorted fraction and measured by UV absorbance on a Nanodrop 2000c. About this clone itself: Its cognate antigen has yet to be identified. Nothing much larger sits one base from this clone, and base qualities are not available.

Using the deep immunoSEQ assay, TCR CDR3 regions were amplified from genomic DNA by multiplex PCR. Genomic DNA extracted from each cell subset was distributed evenly over all wells of several immunoSEQ 96-well plates, and each plate served as one replicate. For sorted subsets, 150 to 250 ng of genomic DNA, equivalent to around 30,000 T cell genomes, went into each replicate PCR. Purified libraries were quantified with a Qubit 3.0 fluorometer, sized on a Bioanalyzer 2100, and re-quantified with the KAPA Library Quantification kit. A separate single-read 150-cycle Illumina NextSeq 550 flow cell was used to sequence each immunoSEQ 96-well plate. In the authors' own workflow: Because the immunoSEQ output held only junctional sequences and lacked quality scores, the filtering could not match the filtering applied to full-length reads. Sequences were annotated with PyIR, a Python wrapper for IgBLAST v1.9, and V/J genes and CDR3 were assigned using IMGT germline references. Reads were removed for weak V/J assignments (E-value above 1e-6), missing CDR3, stop codons, out-of-frame junctions, or ambiguous translated residues. V3J clonotypes were defined by identical inferred V gene, J gene, and CDR3 amino acid sequence. The percentage overlap between two repertoires was calculated by dividing the number of shared unique clonotypes by the size of the smaller repertoire. RTK rarefaction, the Chao1 estimator, and Recon v2.1 estimates of unobserved clonotypes were used to assess repertoire richness. For all TCRbeta clonotypes obtained by the gDNA method from a handful of donors, generation probabilities were computed with OLGA. Drawn from immuneACCESS, this table holds only the in-frame rearrangements with V and J called that TCRdb kept. Clones are partly lost; checked studies trace under half to an unresolved V gene and leave the rest unexplained. The D gene and trimming were derived from the DNA, and the V and J assignments and clone size from that table. Recorded for this sample are approximately 2,000,000 clones; roughly 95% of them occurred a single time. The top ten constitute around 1.7% of the sample.

Broad study findings and their caveats: Based on pairwise subsampling, the degree of clonotype sharing among donors was expected to be affected by sequencing depth. Estimated clonotype richness was generally larger for naive than for memory subsets. Compared with non-shared clonotypes, clonotypes shared by all four sorted-subset donors had higher generation probabilities. Across four donors, around 5.4% of naive CD4, 3% to 3.5% of naive CD8, about 2% of memory CD4, and 0.4% of memory CD8 clonotypes were shared. Incomplete sequencing was indicated by rarefaction of sorted-subset datasets, despite the large sequencing depth. Because the study included only a small number of donors, the genetic and exposure-history diversity represented was limited. Sampling was restricted to blood, and TCR repertoires in tissue are likely to differ from TCR repertoires in blood.

Trimming accounts for 4 bases at V and 4 bases at J, while the number of junction bases matched to no gene is 8. Sequences MDHEN (CDR1) and SYDVKM (CDR2) are obtained from the germline V gene. The CDR3 contains 16 residues, cysteine and phenylalanine counted. The only DNA kept is the CDR3, 48 bases in frame from the first base. The sequence came from a man aged 18 to 29 in good health. Some clones in this sample may be carry-over from other donors' samples. Sequences were obtained from naive CD8+ T cells from PBMCs. Sample cell subset or site, as interpreted from the label and publication: CD45RA+CCR7+. The chain couples TRBV28 to TRBJ1-1, and 11 junctional nucleotides match TRBD1. DNA sequence: TGTGCCAGCAGTTCACATCCGGGACAGGGGGGCACTGAAGCTTTCTTT. This gives the protein CASSSHPGQGGTEAFF. Reference TRBV28 and TRBJ1-1 genes cover what lies past the CDR3, so the full variable domain is DVKVTQSSRYLVKRTGEKVFLECVQDMDHENMFWYRQDPGLGLRLIYFSYDVKMKEKGDIPEGYSVSREKKERFSLILESASTNQTSMYLCASSSHPGQGGTEAFFGQGTRLTVV.